The 25 T cell receptor beta chains listed next were all sequenced from one sample in a study of CD8+ T cells in alopecia areata. Extraction of RNA preceded its reverse transcription into cDNA, which served as the sequencing template. Some clones are missing from TCRdb's copy, which holds only in-frame ones; the method was immunoSEQ multiplex PCR. Of around 300,000 clones in the sample, around three fifths are singletons; the top ten hold around 0.92%. Sample treatment: oral pan-JAK inhibitor, 5-10 mg twice daily. This material consisted of CD4+ T cells sorted from blood, taken around week 54, from a patient treated with tofacitinib. The receptors here all came from a human donor with alopecia areata.

V usage is TRBV6-6 and J usage is TRBJ2-5; tentative D call: TRBD1 (6 bases). CDR3 length: 14 residues. Looked up from germline, CDR1 is MNHNY and CDR2 is SVGAGI (reference sequence). V dropped 2 bases and J dropped 2 bases, with 9 bases sitting between them. CDR3 region: CASSYPGQQETQYF. The CDR3 DNA reads TGTGCCAGCAGTTACCCCGGACAGCAAGAGACCCAGTACTTC.

This clone came up a few times. The chain recombines TRBV4-1 with TRBJ2-7; no reliable D call. Germline assignment: CDR1 MGHRA and CDR2 YSYEKL. The CDR3 extends over 13 amino acids. Trimming shortened V by 1 base and J by 6 bases, and 10 bases separated the two germline ends. CDR3 sequence reads: CASSQVQQTEQYF. Written as DNA, the CDR3 is TGCGCCAGCAGCCAAGTCCAACAGACCGAGCAGTACTTC.

The chain couples TRBV7-9 to TRBJ2-7; either TRBD1 or TRBD2 may supply D (5 bases each). The V gene lost 5 bases and the J gene lost 5 bases, with 16 bases spanning the gap. The CDR3 sequence is 14 residues long. CDR1 and CDR2 (germline): SEHNR, FQNEAQ (reference sequence). CDR3 DNA: TGTGCCAGCAGCACCAGTGGGGGTGGAGACGAGCAGTACTTC. Translation gives CASSTSGGGDEQYF.

This clone has just a few counts. The chain is built from TRBV6-5 and TRBJ2-5, with 7 bases aligning to TRBD1. V lost 6 bases and J lost 4; bases outside the gene matches: 5. The CDR3 runs to 13 residues. Germline CDR1 and CDR2: MNHEY and SVGAGI. The CDR3 is CASSMTGRETQYF. The CDR3 region has the DNA TGTGCCAGCAGCATGACAGGGAGAGAGACCCAGTACTTC.

The gene calls are TRBV30 and TRBJ2-7; 8 positions agree with TRBD2. This CDR3 spans 14 amino acids. The J segment lost 2 bases and the V segment lost 4 bases, leaving 7 bases of the junction unmatched. The germline V gene has CDR1 GTSNPN and CDR2 SVGIG (reference sequence). CDR3 sequence: CAWKRFSGAYEQYF. Here the CDR3 DNA reads TGTGCCTGGAAACGGTTTAGCGGGGCCTACGAGCAGTACTTC.

The rearrangement joins TRBV4-3 to TRBJ2-1, with a weak D call TRBD2 (5 bases). The V and J ends lost 1 base and 2 bases respectively, with 9 bases between them. The germline V gene encodes CDR1 LGHNA and CDR2 YSLEER. The CDR3 extends over 15 amino acids. The CDR3 is CASSQGLAAYNEQFF. In DNA, the CDR3 is TGCGCCAGCAGCCAAGGGCTAGCTGCCTACAATGAGCAGTTCTTC.

This clone has only a few counts. The chain carries TRBV2 and TRBJ2-1, with D unclear. CDR3 length equals 13 residues. Germline-derived CDR1 and CDR2 are SNHLY and FYNNEI. V lost 5 bases and J 7 bases, leaving 12 bases between the germline ends. This chain's CDR3 is CASSHIGPNEQFF. The CDR3 nucleotides are TGTGCCAGCAGTCATATCGGCCCGAATGAGCAGTTCTTC.

Many counts were recorded for this clone. The chain carries TRBV7-2 and TRBJ2-7; D gene unclear. The CDR3 is 11 residues long. Trimming took off 5 bases at V and 3 bases at J, with 5 bases between the two ends. Germline values: CDR1 SGHTA, CDR2 FQGNSA. The CDR3, as DNA: TGTGCCAGCAGCCTTCACTACGAGCAGTACTTC. It yields the protein CASSLHYEQYF.

The V and J genes are TRBV29-1 and TRBJ2-5; perhaps D is TRBD1 or TRBD2 (6 bases each). V was cut by 6 bases and J by 5 bases, with 13 bases left in between. In germline, CDR1 is SQVTM, CDR2 ANQGSEA. This CDR3 has 12 amino acids. CDR3 in DNA: TGCAGCGTAGGGGGGCTTTGGGAGACCCAGTACTTC. This sequence encodes CSVGGLWETQYF.

CDR3 nucleotides: TGCAGCGTTGAAGAGACAGATACGCAGTATTTT. It yields the protein CSVEETDTQYF. The J gene is TRBJ2-3, the V gene TRBV29-1; D is ambiguous. The CDR3 contains 11 residues. Germline values: CDR1 SQVTM, CDR2 ANQGSEA. With 0 bases removed from V and 3 bases from J, the gap between germline ends came to 1 base.

The chain combines TRBV6-6 with TRBJ2-5; D possibly corresponds to TRBD1 (6 bases). Trimming pared 7 bases from V and 5 bases from J, leaving 20 bases between. The CDR3 covers 15 residues. CDR1 and CDR2 (germline): MNHNY, SVGAGI (reference sequence). The CDR3 here is CASTSRNQGTETQYF. In DNA form, the CDR3 reads TGTGCCAGCACTTCAAGAAACCAGGGGACGGAGACCCAGTACTTC.

This clone was seen only a few times. The chain combines TRBV9 with TRBJ1-2; tentatively, D is TRBD1 (5 bases). V was shortened by 0 bases and J by 5 bases, with 8 bases between the two germline ends. The CDR3 runs 13 residues. Germline CDR1 SGDLS, CDR2 YYNGEE. CDR3 loop: CASSVGAGYGYTF. As DNA, the CDR3 is TGTGCCAGCAGCGTAGGGGCAGGGTATGGCTACACCTTC. The whole variable domain, filled in from reference TRBV9 and TRBJ1-2, reads DSGVTQTPKHLITATGQRVTLRCSPRSGDLSVYWYQQSLDQGLQFLIQYYNGEERAKGNILERFSAQQFPDLHSELNLSSLELGDSALYFCASSVGAGYGYTFGSGTRLTVV.

The genes are TRBV30 and TRBJ2-1; TRBD1 agrees at 7 bases. The junction had 13 bases not matched to a gene; V was cut back by 5 bases and J by 9 bases. This CDR3 has 14 amino acids. The V gene's germline CDR1 is GTSNPN and CDR2 SVGIG (reference sequence). DNA for the CDR3: TGTGCCTGGGGCCGGGGCAGGGGGTCAAGTGAGCAGTTCTTC. This translates into CAWGRGRGSSEQFF.

The CDR3 DNA reads as TGTGCCTGGACGAGTAGGGCGGGCACCGGGGAGCTGTTTTTT. Its translation: CAWTSRAGTGELFF. The chain combines TRBV30 with TRBJ2-2, with a tentative D call TRBD2 (5 bases). The CDR3 is 14 amino acids. The germline V gene has CDR1 GTSNPN and CDR2 SVGIG (reference sequence). V was pared by 4 bases and J by 4 bases, with 13 bases between. The whole variable domain, filled in from reference TRBV30 and TRBJ2-2, reads SQTIHQWPATLVQPVGSPLSLECTVEGTSNPNLYWYRQAAGRGLQLLFYSVGIGQISSEVPQNLSASRPQDRQFILSSKKLLLSDSGFYLCAWTSRAGTGELFFGEGSRLTVL.

Points on this clone: Distinct nucleotide sequences in the sample also encode this CDR3. The chain couples TRBV29-1 to TRBJ2-5; the D is unclear. This CDR3 has 12 residues. Trimming took 5 bases from V and 1 from J, leaving 8 bases between them. Germline values: CDR1 SQVTM, CDR2 ANQGSEA. CDR3 loop: CSVRPPQETQYF. The CDR3 bases are TGCAGCGTTCGCCCCCCCCAAGAGACCCAGTACTTC.

The gene calls are TRBV6-1 and TRBJ2-3; D is uncertain. CDR3 length: 12 residues. V was pared by 5 bases and J by 2 bases, with 5 bases between. The germline CDR1 and CDR2 sequences are MNHNS and SASEGT. The CDR3 protein is CASSRHTDTQYF. The CDR3 DNA reads TGTGCCAGCAGTAGACACACAGATACGCAGTATTTT.

The rearrangement uses TRBV9 and TRBJ1-6; D call uncertain. The CDR3 is 13 amino acids. Germline-derived CDR1 and CDR2 are SGDLS and YYNGEE. Between the trimmed V and J ends, which lost 0 bases and 9 bases, there was a span of 7 bases. This CDR3 reads CASSVEQGSPLHF. CDR3 sequence (DNA): TGTGCCAGCAGCGTAGAGCAAGGTTCACCCCTCCACTTT. Together with reference TRBV9 and TRBJ1-6, the CDR3 gives the full variable domain: DSGVTQTPKHLITATGQRVTLRCSPRSGDLSVYWYQQSLDQGLQFLIQYYNGEERAKGNILERFSAQQFPDLHSELNLSSLELGDSALYFCASSVEQGSPLHFGNGTRLTVT.

The gene calls are TRBV6-4 and TRBJ2-3; D not resolved. With 9 bases removed from V and 0 bases from J, the gap between germline ends came to 4 bases. CDR1 and CDR2 from the germline V gene are MRHNA and SNTAGT. The CDR3 spans 11 residues. For the CDR3, the DNA is TGTGCCAGGAAAAGCACAGATACGCAGTATTTT. It specifies CARKSTDTQYF.

The chain carries TRBV29-1 and TRBJ2-3; D not certain. There are 12 residues in the CDR3. With 4 bases removed from V and 0 bases from J, the gap between germline ends came to 5 bases. The germline CDR1 and CDR2 sequences are SQVTM and ANQGSEA. The CDR3 DNA is TGCAGCGTTGGGTTTAGCACAGATACGCAGTATTTT. The encoded protein is CSVGFSTDTQYF.

J is TRBJ1-1 and V is TRBV29-1, with D uncertain. Germline CDR1 and CDR2: SQVTM and ANQGSEA. The CDR3 loop spans 13 amino acids. Trimming left V 5 bases short and J 3 bases short, with 13 bases between. CDR3 residues: CSVTPAFDTEAFF. The CDR3 coding sequence is TGCAGCGTTACCCCCGCGTTCGACACTGAAGCTTTCTTT.

Worth noting for this clone: The same CDR3 arises from other DNA sequences in this sample as well. The V gene is TRBV30, the J gene TRBJ2-7; D unclear. The CDR3 length is 12 residues. Per germline, CDR1 GTSNPN and CDR2 SVGIG (reference sequence). Trimming shortened V by 3 bases and J by 0 bases, and 6 bases separated the two germline ends. CDR3 sequence: CAWRTDSYEQYF. The CDR3 DNA reads as TGTGCCTGGAGGACGGACTCCTACGAGCAGTACTTC.

The chain is built from TRBV2 and TRBJ2-3; TRBD1 matches 8 bases. The junction had 3 bases not matched to a gene; V was cut back by 6 bases and J by 1 base. This CDR3 is built from 14 residues. Germline V gene data show CDR1 as SNHLY and CDR2 as FYNNEI. CDR3 residues: CASRGQAGTDTQYF. The CDR3 DNA reads TGTGCCAGCAGGGGACAGGCCGGCACAGATACGCAGTATTTT.

The chain has TRBV2 and TRBJ2-1; TRBD1 might be the D (5 bases). Germline V gene sequence: CDR1 SNHLY, CDR2 FYNNEI. This CDR3 is built from 12 residues. V was cut by 4 bases and J by 6 bases, with 7 bases left in between. The CDR3 nucleotides read TGTGCCAGCAGTGCGGACACCAATGAGCAGTTCTTC. Translation gives CASSADTNEQFF.

Only a few counts were recorded for this clone. The chain links TRBV29-1 to TRBJ2-2; maybe TRBD2 (6 bases). V lost 7 bases and J 7 bases, leaving 13 bases between the germline ends. This CDR3 has 12 residues. The germline V gene has CDR1 SQVTM and CDR2 ANQGSEA. CDR3 in DNA: TGCAGCGGTAACCGGGGAGGCGGGGAGCTGTTTTTT. Translating it yields CSGNRGGGELFF.

Only a few counts were recorded for this clone. The V and J genes are TRBV10-3 and TRBJ1-2; 7 bases agree with TRBD1. Germline V lookup: CDR1 ENHRY, CDR2 SYGVKD. V was clipped by 3 bases and J by 6 bases; unmatched bases: 4. The CDR3 sequence is 13 residues long. DNA of the CDR3: TGTGCCATCAGTGACAGGGGGAGCGATGGCTACACCTTC. It is translated as CAISDRGSDGYTF.